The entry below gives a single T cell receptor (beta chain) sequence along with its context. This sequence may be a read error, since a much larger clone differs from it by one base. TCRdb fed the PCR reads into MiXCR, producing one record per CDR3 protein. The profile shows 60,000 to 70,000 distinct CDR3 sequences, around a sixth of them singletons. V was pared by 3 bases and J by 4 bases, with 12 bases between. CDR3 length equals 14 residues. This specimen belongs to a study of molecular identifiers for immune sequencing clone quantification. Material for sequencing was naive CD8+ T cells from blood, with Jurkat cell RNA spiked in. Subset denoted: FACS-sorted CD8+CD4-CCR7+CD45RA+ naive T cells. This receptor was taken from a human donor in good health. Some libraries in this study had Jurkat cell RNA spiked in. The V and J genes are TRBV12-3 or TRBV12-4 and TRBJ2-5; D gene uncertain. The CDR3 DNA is TGTGCCAGCAGTTTTGCGCCCTCCCGAGAGACCCAGTACTTC. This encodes CASSFAPSRETQYF.